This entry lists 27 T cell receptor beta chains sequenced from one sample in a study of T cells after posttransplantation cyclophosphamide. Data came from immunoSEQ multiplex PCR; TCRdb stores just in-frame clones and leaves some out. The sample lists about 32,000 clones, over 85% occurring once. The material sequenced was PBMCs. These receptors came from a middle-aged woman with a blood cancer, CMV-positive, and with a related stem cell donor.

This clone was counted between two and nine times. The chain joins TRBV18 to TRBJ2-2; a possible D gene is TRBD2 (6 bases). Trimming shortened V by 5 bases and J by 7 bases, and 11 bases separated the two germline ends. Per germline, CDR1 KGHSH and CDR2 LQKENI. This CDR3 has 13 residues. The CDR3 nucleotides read TGTGCCAGCTCAGGACTACATTACGGGGAGCTGTTTTTT. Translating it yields CASSGLHYGELFF.

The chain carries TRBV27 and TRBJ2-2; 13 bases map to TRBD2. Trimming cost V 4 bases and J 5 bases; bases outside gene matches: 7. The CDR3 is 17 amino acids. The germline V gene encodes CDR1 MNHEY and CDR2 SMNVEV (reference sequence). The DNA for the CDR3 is TGTGCCAGCAGTTCCGGACTAGCGGGGGCCGGGACCGGGGAGCTGTTTTTT. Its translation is CASSSGLAGAGTGELFF.

CDR3 bases: TGCGCCAGCAGCCCCGGGACAGGGGGTAATTCACCCCTCCACTTT. The encoded protein is CASSPGTGGNSPLHF. The chain recombines TRBV4-3 with TRBJ1-6; the match to TRBD1 covers 11 bases. Germline V lookup: CDR1 LGHNA, CDR2 YSLEER. J lost 6 bases, V lost 4 bases, and 2 bases had no gene match. The CDR3 length is 15 residues.

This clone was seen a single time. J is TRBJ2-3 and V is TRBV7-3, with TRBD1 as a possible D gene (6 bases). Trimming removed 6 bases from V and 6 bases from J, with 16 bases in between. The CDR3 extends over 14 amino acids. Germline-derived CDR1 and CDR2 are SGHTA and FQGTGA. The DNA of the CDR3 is TGTGCCAGCAGTCTACAGGGTTTCGCGGATACGCAGTATTTT. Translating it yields CASSLQGFADTQYF.

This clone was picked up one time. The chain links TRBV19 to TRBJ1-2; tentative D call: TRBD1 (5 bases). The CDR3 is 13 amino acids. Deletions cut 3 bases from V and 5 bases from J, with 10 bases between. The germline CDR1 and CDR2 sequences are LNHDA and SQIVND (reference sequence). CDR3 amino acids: CASSIGEGYGYTF. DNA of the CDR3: TGTGCCAGTAGTATTGGGGAGGGGTATGGCTACACCTTC.

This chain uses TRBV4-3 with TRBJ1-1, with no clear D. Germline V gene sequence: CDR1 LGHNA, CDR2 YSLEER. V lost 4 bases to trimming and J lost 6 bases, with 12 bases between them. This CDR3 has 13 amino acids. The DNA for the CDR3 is TGCGCCAGCAGCCTTTACCGAACAGCTGAAGCTTTCTTT. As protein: CASSLYRTAEAFF.

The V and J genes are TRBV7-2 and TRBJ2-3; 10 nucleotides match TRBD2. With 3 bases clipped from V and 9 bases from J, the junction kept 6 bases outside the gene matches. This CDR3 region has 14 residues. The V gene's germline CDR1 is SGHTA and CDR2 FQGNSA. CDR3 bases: TGTGCCAGCAGCTTGGGAGCGGGGGGGCAAACGCAGTATTTT. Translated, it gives CASSLGAGGQTQYF.

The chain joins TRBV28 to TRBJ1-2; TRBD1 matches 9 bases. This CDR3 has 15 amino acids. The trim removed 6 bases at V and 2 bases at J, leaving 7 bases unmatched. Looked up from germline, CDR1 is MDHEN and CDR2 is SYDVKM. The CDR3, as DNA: TGTGCCAGCAGGAATCTGGGACAGGGCAACTATGGCTACACCTTC. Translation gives CASRNLGQGNYGYTF.

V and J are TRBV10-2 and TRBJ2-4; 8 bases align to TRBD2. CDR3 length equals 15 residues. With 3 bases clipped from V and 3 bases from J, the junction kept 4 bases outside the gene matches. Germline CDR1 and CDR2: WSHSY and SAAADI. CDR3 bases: TGCGCCAGCAGTGATCGGGGGGGTTACAAAAACATTCAGTACTTC. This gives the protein CASSDRGGYKNIQYF.

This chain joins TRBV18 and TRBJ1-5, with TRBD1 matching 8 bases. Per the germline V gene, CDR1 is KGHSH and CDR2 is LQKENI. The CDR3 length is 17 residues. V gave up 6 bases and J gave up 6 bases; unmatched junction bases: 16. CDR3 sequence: CASSFRSLQGGVQPQHF. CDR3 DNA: TGTGCCAGCTCTTTCCGTTCCTTACAGGGGGGAGTTCAGCCCCAGCATTTT.

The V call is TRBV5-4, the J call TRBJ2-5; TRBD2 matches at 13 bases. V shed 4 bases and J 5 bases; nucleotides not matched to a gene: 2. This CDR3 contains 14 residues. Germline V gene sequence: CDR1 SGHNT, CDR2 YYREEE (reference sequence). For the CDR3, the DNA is TGTGCCAGCAGCCCGGGACTAGCGGGGGAGACCCAGTACTTC. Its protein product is CASSPGLAGETQYF.

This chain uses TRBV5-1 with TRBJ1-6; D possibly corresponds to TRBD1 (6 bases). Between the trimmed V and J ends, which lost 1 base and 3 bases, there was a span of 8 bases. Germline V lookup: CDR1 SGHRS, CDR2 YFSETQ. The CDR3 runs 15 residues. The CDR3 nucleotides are TGCGCCAGCAGCTTGATGGACAGCTATAATTCACCCCTCCACTTT. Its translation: CASSLMDSYNSPLHF.

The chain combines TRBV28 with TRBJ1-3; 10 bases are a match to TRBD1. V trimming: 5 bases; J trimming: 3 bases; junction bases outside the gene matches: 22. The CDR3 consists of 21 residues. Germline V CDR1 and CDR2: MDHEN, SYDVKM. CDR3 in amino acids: CASSTIIETGQGEDDGNTIYF. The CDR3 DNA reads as TGTGCCAGCAGTACAATTATAGAAACCGGACAGGGGGAAGATGATGGAAACACCATATATTTT. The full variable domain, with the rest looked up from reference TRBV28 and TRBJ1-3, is DVKVTQSSRYLVKRTGEKVFLECVQDMDHENMFWYRQDPGLGLRLIYFSYDVKMKEKGDIPEGYSVSREKKERFSLILESASTNQTSMYLCASSTIIETGQGEDDGNTIYFGEGSWLTVV.

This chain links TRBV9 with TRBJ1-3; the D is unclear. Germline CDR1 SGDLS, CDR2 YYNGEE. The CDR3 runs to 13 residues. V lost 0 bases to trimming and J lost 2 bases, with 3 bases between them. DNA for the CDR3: TGTGCCAGCAGCGTAGCAGCTGGAAACACCATATATTTT. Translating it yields CASSVAAGNTIYF.

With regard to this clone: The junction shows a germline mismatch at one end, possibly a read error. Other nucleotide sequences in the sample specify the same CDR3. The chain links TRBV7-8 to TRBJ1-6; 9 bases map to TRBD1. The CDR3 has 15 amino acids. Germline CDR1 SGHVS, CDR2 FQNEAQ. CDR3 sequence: CASRRDRVGNSPLHF. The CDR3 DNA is TGTGCCAGCAGGAGGGACAGGGTGGGCAATTCCCCCCTCCACTTT.

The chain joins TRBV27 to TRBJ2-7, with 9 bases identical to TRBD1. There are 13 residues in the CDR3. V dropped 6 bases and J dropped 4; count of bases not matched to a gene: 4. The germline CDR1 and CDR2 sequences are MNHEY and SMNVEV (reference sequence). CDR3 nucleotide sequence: TGTGCCAGCAGCCCGGGACAGGGTTACGAGCAGTACTTC. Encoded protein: CASSPGQGYEQYF.

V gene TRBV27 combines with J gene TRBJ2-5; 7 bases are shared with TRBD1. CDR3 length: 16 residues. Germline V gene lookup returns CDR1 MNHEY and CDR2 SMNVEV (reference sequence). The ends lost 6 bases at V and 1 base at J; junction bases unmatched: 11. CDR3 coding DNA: TGTGCCAGCAGCCAAGACAGGGAAGAACCCCAAGAGACCCAGTACTTC. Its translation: CASSQDREEPQETQYF.

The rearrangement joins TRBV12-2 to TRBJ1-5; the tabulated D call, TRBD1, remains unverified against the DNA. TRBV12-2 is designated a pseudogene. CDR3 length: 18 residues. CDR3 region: CASRLACVGRSSNQPQHF. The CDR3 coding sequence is TGTGCAAGTCGCTTAGCGTGTGTGGGGCGTTCTAGCAATCAGCCCCAGCATTTT.

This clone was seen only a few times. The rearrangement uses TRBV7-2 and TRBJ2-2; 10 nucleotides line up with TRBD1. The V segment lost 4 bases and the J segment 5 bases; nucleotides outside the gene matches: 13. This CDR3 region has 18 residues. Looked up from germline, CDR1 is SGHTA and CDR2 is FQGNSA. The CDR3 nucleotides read TGTGCCAGCAGCTACGACCCCGACAGGGGGCTAATAACCGGGGAGCTGTTTTTT. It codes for CASSYDPDRGLITGELFF.

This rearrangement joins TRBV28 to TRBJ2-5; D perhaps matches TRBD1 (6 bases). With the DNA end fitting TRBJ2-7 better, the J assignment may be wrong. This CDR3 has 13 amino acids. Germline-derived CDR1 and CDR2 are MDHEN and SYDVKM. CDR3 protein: CASSVRTADEQYF. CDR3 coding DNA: TGTGCCAGCAGTGTCCGGACAGCAGACGAGCAGTACTTC.

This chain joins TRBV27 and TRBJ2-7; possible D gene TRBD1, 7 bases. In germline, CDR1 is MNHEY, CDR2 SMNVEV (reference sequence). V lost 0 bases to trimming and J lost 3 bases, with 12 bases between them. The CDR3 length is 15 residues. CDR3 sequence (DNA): TGTGCCAGCAGTTTATCCCAGGGGGGTTTCTACGAGCAGTACTTC. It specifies CASSLSQGGFYEQYF.

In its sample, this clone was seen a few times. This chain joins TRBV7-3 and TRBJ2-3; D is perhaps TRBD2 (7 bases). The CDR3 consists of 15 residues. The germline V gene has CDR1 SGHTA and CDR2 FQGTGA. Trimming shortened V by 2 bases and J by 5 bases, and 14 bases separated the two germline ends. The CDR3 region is CASSLGGGPIDTQYF. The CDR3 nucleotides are TGTGCCAGCAGCTTAGGGGGGGGGCCAATAGATACGCAGTATTTT.

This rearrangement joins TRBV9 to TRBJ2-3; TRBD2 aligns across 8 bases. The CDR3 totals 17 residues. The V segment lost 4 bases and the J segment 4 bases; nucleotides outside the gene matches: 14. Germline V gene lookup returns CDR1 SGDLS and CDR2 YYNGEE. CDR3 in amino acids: CASSYLPRVGGADTQYF. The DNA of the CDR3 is TGTGCCAGCAGCTACCTACCGCGGGTCGGGGGGGCAGATACGCAGTATTTT. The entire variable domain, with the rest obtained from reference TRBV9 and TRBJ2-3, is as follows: DSGVTQTPKHLITATGQRVTLRCSPRSGDLSVYWYQQSLDQGLQFLIQYYNGEERAKGNILERFSAQQFPDLHSELNLSSLELGDSALYFCASSYLPRVGGADTQYFGPGTRLTVL.

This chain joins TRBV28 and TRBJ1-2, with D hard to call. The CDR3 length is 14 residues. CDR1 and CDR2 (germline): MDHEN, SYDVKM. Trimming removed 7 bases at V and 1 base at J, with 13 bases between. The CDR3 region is CASTLGGGNYGYTF. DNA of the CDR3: TGTGCCAGCACCTTGGGCGGAGGTAACTATGGCTACACCTTC.

The CDR3 nucleotides read TGCGCCAGCAGCCAAGGAAATAGCGGGGGGAATGAGCAGTTCTTC. Protein sequence: CASSQGNSGGNEQFF. The rearrangement joins TRBV4-1 to TRBJ2-1; TRBD2 matches 10 bases. Trimming cost V 1 base and J 7 bases; bases outside gene matches: 4. This CDR3 is built from 15 residues. Germline CDR1 reads MGHRA; CDR2 reads YSYEKL.

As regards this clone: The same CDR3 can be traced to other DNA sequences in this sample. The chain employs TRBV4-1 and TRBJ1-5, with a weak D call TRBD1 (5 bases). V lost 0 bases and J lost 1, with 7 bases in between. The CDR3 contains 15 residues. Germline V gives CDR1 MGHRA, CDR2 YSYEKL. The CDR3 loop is CASSQDQGSNQPQHF. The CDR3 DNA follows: TGCGCCAGCAGCCAAGACCAGGGAAGCAATCAGCCCCAGCATTTT.

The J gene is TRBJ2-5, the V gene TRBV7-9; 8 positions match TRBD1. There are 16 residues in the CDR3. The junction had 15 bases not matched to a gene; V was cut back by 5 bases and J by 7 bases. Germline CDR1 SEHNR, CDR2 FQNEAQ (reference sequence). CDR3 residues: CASSAPPTGAPGTQYF. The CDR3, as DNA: TGTGCCAGCAGCGCACCCCCGACAGGGGCGCCAGGGACCCAGTACTTC.